This T cell receptor (beta chain) was captured in a study of T cell changes during pregnancy in multiple sclerosis. TCRdb's table, derived via immunoSEQ multiplex PCR, lists solely in-frame clones and lacks some. The repertoire holds around 40,000 clones, with roughly 94% as singletons. Germline V gives CDR1 SNHLY, CDR2 FYNNEI. The CDR3 extends over 12 amino acids. The germline V and J ends were trimmed by 6 bases and 8 bases, with 8 bases remaining between them. The chain is built from TRBV2 and TRBJ1-6; D gene ambiguous. This TCR derives from a female donor with multiple sclerosis, enrolled in a pregnancy study. The sequencing here drew on CD4+ T cells from peripheral blood mononuclear cells, taken in the third trimester of pregnancy. CDR3 DNA sequence: TGTGCCAGCAGAGCCGAAGATTCACCCCTCCACTTT. It specifies CASRAEDSPLHF.